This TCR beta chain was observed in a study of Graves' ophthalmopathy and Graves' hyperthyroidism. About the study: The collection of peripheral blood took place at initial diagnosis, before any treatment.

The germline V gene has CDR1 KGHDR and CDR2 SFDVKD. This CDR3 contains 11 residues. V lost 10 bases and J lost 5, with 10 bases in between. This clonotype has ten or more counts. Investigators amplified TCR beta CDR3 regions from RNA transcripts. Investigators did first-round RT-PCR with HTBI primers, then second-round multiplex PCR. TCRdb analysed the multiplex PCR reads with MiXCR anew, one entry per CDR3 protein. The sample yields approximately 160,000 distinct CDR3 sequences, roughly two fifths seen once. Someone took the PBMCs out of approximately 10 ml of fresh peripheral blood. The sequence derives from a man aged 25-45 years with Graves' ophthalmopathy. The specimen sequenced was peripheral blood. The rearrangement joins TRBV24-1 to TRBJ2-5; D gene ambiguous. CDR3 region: CATVGLETQYF. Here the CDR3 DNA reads TGTGCCACGGTGGGCTTGGAGACCCAGTACTTC.